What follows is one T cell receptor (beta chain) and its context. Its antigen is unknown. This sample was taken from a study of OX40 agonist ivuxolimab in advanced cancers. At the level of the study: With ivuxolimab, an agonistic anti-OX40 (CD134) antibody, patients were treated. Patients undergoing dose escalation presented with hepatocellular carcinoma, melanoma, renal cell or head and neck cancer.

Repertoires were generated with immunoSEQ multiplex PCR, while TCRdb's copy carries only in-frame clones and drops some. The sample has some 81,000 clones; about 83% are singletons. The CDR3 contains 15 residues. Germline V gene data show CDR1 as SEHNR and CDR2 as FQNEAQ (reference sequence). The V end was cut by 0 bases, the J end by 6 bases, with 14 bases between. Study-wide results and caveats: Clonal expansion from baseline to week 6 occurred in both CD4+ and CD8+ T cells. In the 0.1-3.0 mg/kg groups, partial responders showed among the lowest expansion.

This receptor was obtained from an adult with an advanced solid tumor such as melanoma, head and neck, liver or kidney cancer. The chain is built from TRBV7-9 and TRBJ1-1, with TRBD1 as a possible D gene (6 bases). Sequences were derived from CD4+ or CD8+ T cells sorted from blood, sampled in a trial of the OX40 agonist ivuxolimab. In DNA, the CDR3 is TGTGCCAGCAGCTTAGCGTTGGGGGCGGCAGCTGAAGCTTTCTTT. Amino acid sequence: CASSLALGAAAEAFF. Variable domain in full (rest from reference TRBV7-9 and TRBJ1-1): DTGVSQNPRHKITKRGQNVTFRCDPISEHNRLYWYRQTLGQGPEFLTYFQNEAQLEKSRLLSDRFSAERPKGSFSTLEIQRTEQGDSAMYLCASSLALGAAAEAFFGQGTRLTVV.